This T cell receptor beta chain is from a study of T-cell reconstitution after alpha-beta-depleted transplantation in children. Notes on the study in general: Some patients owed their high day-60 TCRbeta diversity to surviving recipient T cells and thymic progenitors. Counts and diversity of T cells one year after transplant came mostly from newly produced T cells. The origin of alpha-beta T cells about two months after transplant was reportedly several hundred expanded graft clones.

The CDR3 runs to 15 residues. Trimming left V 5 bases short and J 5 bases short, with 13 bases between. Using unique molecular identifiers, the investigators prepared the TCRbeta library. Each CDR3 protein is one row after TCRdb ran MiXCR on the PCR reads. Of 600,000 to 700,000 distinct CDR3 sequences in the sample, around 14% were seen once. This clonotype was recorded a few times. The antigen is not known. The TCR comes from a girl aged 2-15 years with congenital amegakaryocytic thrombocytopenia, due to receive a stem cell transplant. V is TRBV12-3 or TRBV12-4 and J is TRBJ1-6; tentative D call: TRBD1 (6 bases). This specimen was PBMCs, taken before TCRalphabeta/CD19-depleted stem cell transplant. The CDR3 coding sequence is TGTGCCAGCAGTCTTACAGGGATCAATAATTCACCCCTCCACTTT. As protein: CASSLTGINNSPLHF.